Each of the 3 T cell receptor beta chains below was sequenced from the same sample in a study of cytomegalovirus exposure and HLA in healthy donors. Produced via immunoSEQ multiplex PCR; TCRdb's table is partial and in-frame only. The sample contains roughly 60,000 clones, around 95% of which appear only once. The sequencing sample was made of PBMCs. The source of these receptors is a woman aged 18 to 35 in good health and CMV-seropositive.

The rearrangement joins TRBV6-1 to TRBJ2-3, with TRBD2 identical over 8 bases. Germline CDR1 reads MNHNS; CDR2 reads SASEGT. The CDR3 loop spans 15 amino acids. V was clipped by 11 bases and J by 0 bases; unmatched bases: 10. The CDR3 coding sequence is TGTGCCGCACGACTACTAGCGGTTAGCACAGATACGCAGTATTTT. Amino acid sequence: CAARLLAVSTDTQYF.

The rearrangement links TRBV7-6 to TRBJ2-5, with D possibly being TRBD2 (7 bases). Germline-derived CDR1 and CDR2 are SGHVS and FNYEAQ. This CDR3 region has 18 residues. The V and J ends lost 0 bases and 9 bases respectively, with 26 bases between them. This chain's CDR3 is CASSLATRGTTSLTSQYF. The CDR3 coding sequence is TGTGCCAGCAGCTTAGCTACTAGGGGGACTACCTCTTTGACGTCCCAGTACTTC. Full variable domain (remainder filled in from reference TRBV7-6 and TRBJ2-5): GAGVSQSPRYKVTKRGQDVALRCDPISGHVSLYWYRQALGQGPEFLTYFNYEAQQDKSGLPNDRFSAERPEGSISTLTIQRTEQRDSAMYRCASSLATRGTTSLTSQYFGPGTRLLVL.

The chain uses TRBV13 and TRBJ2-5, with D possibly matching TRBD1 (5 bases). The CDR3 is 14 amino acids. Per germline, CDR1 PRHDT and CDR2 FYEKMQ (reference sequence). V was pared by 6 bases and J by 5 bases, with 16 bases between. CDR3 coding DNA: TGTGCCAGCAGACCTAGGGGTTCGGGTGAGACCCAGTACTTC. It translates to CASRPRGSGETQYF.